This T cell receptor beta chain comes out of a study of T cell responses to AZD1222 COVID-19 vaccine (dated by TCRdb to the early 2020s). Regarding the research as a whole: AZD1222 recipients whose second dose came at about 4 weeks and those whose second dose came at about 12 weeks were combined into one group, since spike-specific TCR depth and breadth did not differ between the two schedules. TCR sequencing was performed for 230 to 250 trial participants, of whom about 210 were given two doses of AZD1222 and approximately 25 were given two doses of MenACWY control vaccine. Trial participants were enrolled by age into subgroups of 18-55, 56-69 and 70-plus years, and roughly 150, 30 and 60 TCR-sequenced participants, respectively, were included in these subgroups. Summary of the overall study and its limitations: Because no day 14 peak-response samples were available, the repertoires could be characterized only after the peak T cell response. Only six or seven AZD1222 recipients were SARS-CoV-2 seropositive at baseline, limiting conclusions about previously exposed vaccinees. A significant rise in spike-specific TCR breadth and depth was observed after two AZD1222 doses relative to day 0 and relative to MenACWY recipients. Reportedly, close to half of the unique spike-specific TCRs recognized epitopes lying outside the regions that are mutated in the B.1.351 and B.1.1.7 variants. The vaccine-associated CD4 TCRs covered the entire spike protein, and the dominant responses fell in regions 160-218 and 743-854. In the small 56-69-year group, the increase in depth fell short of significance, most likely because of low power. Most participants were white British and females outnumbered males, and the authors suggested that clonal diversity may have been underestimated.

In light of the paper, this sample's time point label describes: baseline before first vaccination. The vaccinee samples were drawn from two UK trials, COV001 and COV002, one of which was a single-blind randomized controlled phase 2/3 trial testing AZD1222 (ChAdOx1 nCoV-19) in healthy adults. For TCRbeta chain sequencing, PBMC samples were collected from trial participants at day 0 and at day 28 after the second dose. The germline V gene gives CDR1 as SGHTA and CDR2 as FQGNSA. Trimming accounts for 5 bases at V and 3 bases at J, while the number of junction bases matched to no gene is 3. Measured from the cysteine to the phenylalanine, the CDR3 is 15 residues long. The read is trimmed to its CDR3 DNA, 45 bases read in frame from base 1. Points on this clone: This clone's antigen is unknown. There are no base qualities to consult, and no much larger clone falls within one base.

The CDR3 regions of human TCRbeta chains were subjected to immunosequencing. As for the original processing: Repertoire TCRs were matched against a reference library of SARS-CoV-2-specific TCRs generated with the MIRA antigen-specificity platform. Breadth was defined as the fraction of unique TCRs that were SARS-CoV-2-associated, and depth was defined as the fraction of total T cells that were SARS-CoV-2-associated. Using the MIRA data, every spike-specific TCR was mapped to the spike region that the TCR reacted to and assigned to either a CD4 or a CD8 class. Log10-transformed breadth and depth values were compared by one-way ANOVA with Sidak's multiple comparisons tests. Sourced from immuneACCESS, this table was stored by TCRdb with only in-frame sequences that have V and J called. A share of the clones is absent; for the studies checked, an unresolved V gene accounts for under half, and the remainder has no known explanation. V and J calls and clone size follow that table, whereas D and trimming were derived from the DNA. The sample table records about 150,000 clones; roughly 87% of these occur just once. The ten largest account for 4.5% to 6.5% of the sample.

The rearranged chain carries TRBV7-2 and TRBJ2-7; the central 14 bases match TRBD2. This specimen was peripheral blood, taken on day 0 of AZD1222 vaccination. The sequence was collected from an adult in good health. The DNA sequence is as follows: TGTGCCAGCAGCCTGACTAGCGGGAGGGTCTACGAGCAGTACTTC. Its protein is CASSLTSGRVYEQYF.